This is a list of T cell receptor beta chains from one sample in a study of shared clonotypes between healthy human individuals. The method was immunoSEQ multiplex PCR; TCRdb's version includes in-frame clones alone and lacks a portion of them. Here the sample spans roughly 2 million clones, 85% to 95% being singletons. Sample: naive CD8+ T cells sorted from blood. The receptors here all came from a man in his late teens or twenties in good health. The CDR3 runs from the conserved cysteine through the conserved F or W. D genes are given only for firm matches. Clone size is given for some rows only: seen once, a few or many times, or a class if the clone is expanded.

>NA|once|TRBV19|TRBJ1-1
TGTGCCAGTAGCCCCCAGGGGATAGAAGCTTTCTTT
CASSPQGIEAFF
>NA|NA|TRBV4-1|TRBJ2-2
TGCGCCAGCAGCCCTACTGCGGGCGGGGAGCTGTTTTTT
CASSPTAGGELFF
>TRBD2|NA|TRBV7-9|TRBJ2-1
TGTGCCAGCAGCTTAGTGTCTGGGACTAGCGGGAGCCGTGAGCAGTTCTTC
CASSLVSGTSGSREQFF
>NA|NA|TRBV7-9|TRBJ2-1
TGTGCCAGCAGCCAAGGGGGCTACAATGAGCAGTTCTTC
CASSQGGYNEQFF
>TRBD1|NA|TRBV7-8|TRBJ2-7
TGTGCCAGCAGCCCCCACAGGGGGGAGTCCTACGAGCAGTACTTC
CASSPHRGESYEQYF
>NA|once|TRBV5-6|TRBJ1-1
TGTGCCAGCAGCCTTCCGTCGGCGGCTGAAGCTTTCTTT
CASSLPSAAEAFF
>TRBD2|few|TRBV9|TRBJ2-2
TGTGCCAGCAGCGTAGGCGGGGGGACCGGGGAGCTGTTTTTT
CASSVGGGTGELFF
>NA|NA|TRBV5-4|TRBJ2-7
TGTGCCAGCAGCCTGCCCGGTCGGAGCTCCTACGAGCAGTACTTC
CASSLPGRSSYEQYF
>NA|once|TRBV27|TRBJ2-5
TGTGCCAGCAGTTCTCTGGACCGCACAGAGACCCAGTACTTC
CASSSLDRTETQYF
>TRBD1|NA|TRBV19|TRBJ2-7
TGTGCCAGTAGCATGACAGGGGGCTTGAACGAGCAGTACTTC
CASSMTGGLNEQYF
>NA|NA|TRBV5-4|TRBJ2-5
TGTGCCTACAGGGGGCTAGCGGGTGGTGAGACCCAGTACTTC
CAYRGLAGGETQYF
>TRBD2|NA|TRBV6-5|TRBJ2-1
TGTGCCAGCACCATAGCGGGGGGTTCCTACAATGAGCAGTTCTTC
CASTIAGGSYNEQFF
>TRBD1|NA|TRBV6-5|TRBJ2-5
TGTGCCAGCAGACCGGGACAGGGGACGGAGACCCAGTACTTC
CASRPGQGTETQYF
>TRBD2|NA|TRBV7-9|TRBJ2-5
TGTGCCAGCAGCTCCCTAGCGGGGTGGGAGACCCAGTACTTC
CASSSLAGWETQYF
>NA|NA|TRBV6-5|TRBJ1-3
TGTGCCAGCAGTTGGGCAATGGGGGCAGAGGGAAACACCATATATTTT
CASSWAMGAEGNTIYF
>TRBD2|NA|TRBV7-9|TRBJ2-1
TGTGCCAGCAGTTTTTACCTAGCGGGGAATTACAATGAGCAGTTCTTC
CASSFYLAGNYNEQFF
>TRBD1|NA|TRBV4-1|TRBJ2-5
TGCGCCAGCAGCCGATATGAGGCAGGGGGCAACCAAGAGACCCAGTACTTC
CASSRYEAGGNQETQYF
>NA|NA|TRBV4-1|TRBJ1-1
TGCGCCAGCAGCCAAGATAGGGGGTCATTGAACACTGAAGCTTTCTTT
CASSQDRGSLNTEAFF
>NA|NA|TRBV6-1|TRBJ2-7
TGTGCCAGCAGTGAAGCCGACCGGCCGGGGCTCGAGCAGTACTTC
CASSEADRPGLEQYF
>TRBD1|NA|TRBV5-4|TRBJ1-2
TGTGCCAGCAGCTTCGACGCCGGACAGGCCCCCTATGGCTACACCTTC
CASSFDAGQAPYGYTF
>NA|NA|TRBV4-3|TRBJ2-2
TGCGCCAGCAGCCAAGACGTGGAGGTTCCCGGGGAGCTGTTTTTT
CASSQDVEVPGELFF
>NA|NA|TRBV5-5|TRBJ2-3
TGTGCCAGCAGCCCGGACAAAGATACGCAGTATTTT
CASSPDKDTQYF
>NA|once|TRBV5-4|TRBJ1-2
TGTGCCACCGCGGGGCCGGGGCCTGGCTACACCTTC
CATAGPGPGYTF
>NA|NA|TRBV28|TRBJ1-2
TGTGCCAGCAGTCCAAGGGGACCGGGGGGCTACACCTTC
CASSPRGPGGYTF
>NA|NA|TRBV18|TRBJ1-5
TGTGCCAGCTCAGCGATGGCGGAGAATCAGCCCCAGCATTTT
CASSAMAENQPQHF